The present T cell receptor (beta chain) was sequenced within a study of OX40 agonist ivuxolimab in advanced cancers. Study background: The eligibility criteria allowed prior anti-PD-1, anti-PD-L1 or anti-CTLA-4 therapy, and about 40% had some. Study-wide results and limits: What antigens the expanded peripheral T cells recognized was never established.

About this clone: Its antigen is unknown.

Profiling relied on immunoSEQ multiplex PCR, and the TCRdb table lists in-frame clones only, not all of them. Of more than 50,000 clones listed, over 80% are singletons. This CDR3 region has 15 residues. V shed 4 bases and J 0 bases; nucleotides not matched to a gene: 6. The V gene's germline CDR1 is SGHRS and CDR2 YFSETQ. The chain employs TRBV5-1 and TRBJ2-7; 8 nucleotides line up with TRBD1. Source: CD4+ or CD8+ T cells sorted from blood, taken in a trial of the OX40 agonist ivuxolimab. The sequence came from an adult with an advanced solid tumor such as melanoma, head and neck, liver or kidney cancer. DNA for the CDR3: TGCGCCAGCAGCCCCGACAGGGGAATCTCCTACGAGCAGTACTTC. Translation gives CASSPDRGISYEQYF.